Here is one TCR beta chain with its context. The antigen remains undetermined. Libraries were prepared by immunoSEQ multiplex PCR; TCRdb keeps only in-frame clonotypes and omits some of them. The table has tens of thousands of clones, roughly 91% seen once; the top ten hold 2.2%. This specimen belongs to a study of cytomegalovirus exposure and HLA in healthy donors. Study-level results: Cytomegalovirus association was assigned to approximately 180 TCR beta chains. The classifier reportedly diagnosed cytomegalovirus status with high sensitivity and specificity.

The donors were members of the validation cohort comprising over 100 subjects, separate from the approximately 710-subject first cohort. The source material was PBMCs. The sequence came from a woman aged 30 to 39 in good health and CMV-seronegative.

The CDR3 nucleotides are TGTGCCAGCACTCACGGGAGTTTTAGCAATCAGCCCCAGCATTTT. Protein product: CASTHGSFSNQPQHF. The chain links TRBV7-3 to TRBJ1-5, with D unclear. Germline V gene data show CDR1 as SGHTA and CDR2 as FQGTGA. V lost 7 bases and J lost 0, with 13 bases in between. The CDR3 length is 15 residues.